Shown below are 30 T cell receptor beta chains from a single sample sequenced in a study of cytomegalovirus exposure and HLA in healthy donors (dated by TCRdb to the late 2010s). Libraries were prepared through the immunoSEQ multiplex PCR assay. For the multiplex PCR, a mixture combining 60 forward primers for TCR Vbeta segments and 13 reverse primers for TCR Jbeta segments was used. TCRdb re-hosts the immuneACCESS table, in-frame sequences only. Its copies lack some clones; in the studies checked, an unresolved V gene accounts for under half of them, and the cause for the rest is not known. This sample comprises around 140,000 clones, around 80% of them detected only once. Approximately 1.9% of the sample rests with the top ten. Specimen: PBMCs. Every receptor here comes from a woman in her forties in good health and CMV-seronegative.

The J gene is TRBJ2-7, the V gene TRBV9, with TRBD2 matching over 12 bases. J gave up 1 base and V 2 bases, and 7 bases lay outside the gene matches. Per germline, CDR1 SGDLS and CDR2 YYNGEE. The length of the CDR3 is 17 residues. The CDR3 region is CASSVTSGRKGSYEQYF. DNA for the CDR3: TGTGCCAGCAGCGTTACTAGCGGGAGGAAAGGGTCCTACGAGCAGTACTTC.

This clone has just one count. The chain uses TRBV9 and TRBJ2-7; TRBD1 matches at 7 bases. CDR3 length: 14 amino acids. After removal of 1 base from V and 12 bases from J, the junction contained 13 bases not matched to a gene. The germline CDR1 and CDR2 sequences are SGDLS and YYNGEE. The CDR3 reads CASSVRPDREVPYF. DNA for the CDR3: TGTGCCAGCAGCGTAAGGCCCGACAGGGAAGTTCCGTACTTC.

In its sample, this clone was seen a few times. The rearrangement uses TRBV5-1 and TRBJ2-3; the match to TRBD1 covers 7 bases. V gave up 0 bases and J gave up 0 bases; unmatched junction bases: 4. There are 16 residues in the CDR3. The germline V gene has CDR1 SGHRS and CDR2 YFSETQ. The CDR3 loop is CASSLDRGPSTDTQYF. The DNA of the CDR3 is TGCGCCAGCAGCTTGGATAGGGGGCCGAGCACAGATACGCAGTATTTT.

V and J are TRBV7-9 and TRBJ1-2, with D possibly TRBD1 on 6 matching bases. This CDR3 region has 12 residues. V lost 3 bases to trimming and J lost 8 bases, with 10 bases between them. Germline V CDR1 and CDR2: SEHNR, FQNEAQ (reference sequence). CDR3 loop: CASSFTGQGYTF. CDR3 nucleotides: TGTGCCAGCAGCTTCACAGGGCAAGGCTACACCTTC.

The V call is TRBV18, the J call TRBJ2-1, with 15 bases that match TRBD2. Germline V lookup: CDR1 KGHSH, CDR2 LQKENI. The CDR3 loop spans 16 amino acids. The junction had 4 bases not matched to a gene; V was cut back by 3 bases and J by 7 bases. The CDR3 DNA reads TGTGCCAGCTCACCGGCCGGGACTAGCGGGAGGAATGAGCAGTTCTTC. This codes for CASSPAGTSGRNEQFF.

This clone was seen only a few times. The chain has TRBV28 and TRBJ1-1; no clear D. CDR3 length: 12 residues. CDR1 is MDHEN and CDR2 is SYDVKM in the germline V gene. V shed 2 bases and J shed 6 bases, with 7 bases lying between them. The CDR3 here is CASSLMGAEAFF. DNA of the CDR3: TGTGCCAGCAGTTTAATGGGCGCTGAAGCTTTCTTT.

The chain links TRBV6-1 to TRBJ2-2, with D unresolved. Trimming cost V 5 bases and J 8 bases, with 6 bases left between them. CDR3 length: 11 amino acids. The V gene's germline CDR1 is MNHNS and CDR2 SASEGT. The CDR3 nucleotides read TGTGCCAGCAGTACACAGGGGGAGCTGTTTTTT. Amino acids: CASSTQGELFF.

This chain joins TRBV28 and TRBJ2-6; possible D gene TRBD1, 5 bases. The CDR3 consists of 15 residues. Germline CDR1 MDHEN, CDR2 SYDVKM. V was pared by 6 bases and J by 4 bases, with 13 bases between. In nucleotides, the CDR3 is TGTGCCAGCAGCGTCACAGGTAACGGGGCCAACGTCCTGACTTTC. Encoded protein: CASSVTGNGANVLTF. The full variable domain, with the rest looked up from reference TRBV28 and TRBJ2-6, is DVKVTQSSRYLVKRTGEKVFLECVQDMDHENMFWYRQDPGLGLRLIYFSYDVKMKEKGDIPEGYSVSREKKERFSLILESASTNQTSMYLCASSVTGNGANVLTFGAGSRLTVL.

The rearrangement links TRBV7-2 to TRBJ1-2, with TRBD1 matching 8 bases. This CDR3 spans 14 amino acids. Germline trimming cut 5 bases from V and 3 bases from J; bases unmatched to any gene: 5. Germline CDR1 and CDR2: SGHTA and FQGNSA. CDR3 DNA sequence: TGTGCCAGCAGCCCGGACAGGGACGACTATGGCTACACCTTC. It is translated as CASSPDRDDYGYTF. The full variable domain, its missing parts supplied by reference TRBV7-2 and TRBJ1-2, is GAGVSQSPSNKVTEKGKDVELRCDPISGHTALYWYRQSLGQGLEFLIYFQGNSAPDKSGLPSDRFSAERTGGSVSTLTIQRTQQEDSAVYLCASSPDRDDYGYTFGSGTRLTVV.

The rearrangement joins TRBV28 to TRBJ2-1; TRBD2 is a possible D gene (6 bases). This CDR3 contains 16 residues. Per the germline V gene, CDR1 is MDHEN and CDR2 is SYDVKM. The V end was cut by 3 bases, the J end by 8 bases, with 20 bases between. The CDR3 spells CASSLRRRSGADEQFF. The CDR3, as DNA: TGTGCCAGCAGTTTGAGGCGGCGGTCGGGAGCCGATGAGCAGTTCTTC.

The rearrangement links TRBV2 to TRBJ1-1, with 7 positions matching TRBD1. CDR1 SNHLY and CDR2 FYNNEI come from the germline V gene. Trimming took 7 bases from V and 2 from J; bases not matched to a gene: 10. The CDR3 extends over 15 amino acids. The CDR3 sequence: CASNSRQGRNTEAFF. The DNA of the CDR3 is TGTGCCAGCAACTCCCGACAGGGACGAAACACTGAAGCTTTCTTT. The whole variable domain, filled in from reference TRBV2 and TRBJ1-1, reads EPEVTQTPSHQVTQMGQEVILRCVPISNHLYFYWYRQILGQKVEFLVSFYNNEISEKSEIFDDQFSVERPDGSNFTLKIRSTKLEDSAMYFCASNSRQGRNTEAFFGQGTRLTVV.

This clone was counted only a few times. V usage is TRBV28 and J usage is TRBJ1-5; D is perhaps TRBD1 (5 bases). The CDR3 is 15 residues long. V gave up 6 bases and J gave up 2 bases, with 14 bases separating them. Germline V CDR1 and CDR2: MDHEN, SYDVKM. In DNA form, the CDR3 reads TGTGCCAGCAGGAGACTGGGGGAGGGCAATCAGCCCCAGCATTTT. It encodes CASRRLGEGNQPQHF.

This clone was picked up a small number of times. This chain uses TRBV13 with TRBJ2-3, with D unresolved. The CDR3 is made up of 11 amino acids. V was cut by 3 bases and J by 9 bases, with 7 bases left in between. CDR1 and CDR2 (germline): PRHDT, FYEKMQ (reference sequence). The CDR3 DNA sequence: TGTGCCAGCAGCTTGGGCCTAACGCAGTATTTT. Translation gives CASSLGLTQYF. The full variable domain, completed using reference TRBV13 and TRBJ2-3, is AAGVIQSPRHLIKEKRETATLKCYPIPRHDTVYWYQQGPGQDPQFLISFYEKMQSDKGSIPDRFSAQQFSDYHSELNMSSLELGDSALYFCASSLGLTQYFGPGTRLTVL.

The rearrangement links TRBV7-2 to TRBJ2-1; TRBD2 agrees at 10 bases. The CDR3 is 14 amino acids. J lost 4 bases, V lost 5 bases, and 2 bases had no gene match. Germline V CDR1 and CDR2: SGHTA, FQGNSA. The CDR3 loop reads CASSRTSGYNEQFF. CDR3 in DNA: TGTGCCAGCAGCCGGACTAGCGGTTACAATGAGCAGTTCTTC.

The chain employs TRBV5-4 and TRBJ2-2; TRBD2 matches at 13 bases. The length of the CDR3 is 18 residues. J gave up 0 bases and V 3 bases, and 5 bases lay outside the gene matches. CDR1 is SGHNT, CDR2 YYREEE, per germline (reference sequence). CDR3 in DNA: TGTGCCAGCAGCTCCGGGACTAGCGGGAATACGAACACCGGGGAGCTGTTTTTT. Its protein product is CASSSGTSGNTNTGELFF.

The rearrangement uses TRBV7-9 and TRBJ2-6, with D possibly matching TRBD2 (5 bases). Trimming cost V 0 bases and J 0 bases, with 12 bases left between them. Germline CDR1 reads SEHNR; CDR2 reads FQNEAQ (reference sequence). The CDR3 totals 18 residues. CDR3 residues: CASSLARGSYSGANVLTF. The CDR3 coding sequence is TGTGCCAGCAGCTTAGCCCGGGGATCATACTCTGGGGCCAACGTCCTGACTTTC.

This clone turned up a few times. The V gene is TRBV7-8, the J gene TRBJ1-2; tentatively, D is TRBD1 (6 bases). The CDR3 contains 18 residues. Germline V gene lookup returns CDR1 SGHVS and CDR2 FQNEAQ. Between the trimmed V and J ends, which lost 3 bases and 1 base, there was a span of 21 bases. CDR3 DNA: TGTGCCAGCAGCTTTTTGTTCGGGGGGCAACGGGTTAACTATGGCTACACCTTC. This codes for CASSFLFGGQRVNYGYTF. The full variable domain, rest sourced from reference TRBV7-8 and TRBJ1-2, is GAGVSQSPRYKVAKRGQDVALRCDPISGHVSLFWYQQALGQGPEFLTYFQNEAQLDKSGLPSDRFFAERPEGSVSTLKIQRTQQEDSAVYLCASSFLFGGQRVNYGYTFGSGTRLTVV.

The V call is TRBV5-1, the J call TRBJ2-1; a weak D match, TRBD1 (5 bases). CDR1 is SGHRS, CDR2 YFSETQ, per germline. The CDR3 is 16 amino acids. V shed 1 base and J shed 4 bases, with 15 bases lying between them. The CDR3 DNA sequence: TGCGCCAGCAGCTTGCGTCGGGCGGCAGGGTACAATGAGCAGTTCTTC. Its translation is CASSLRRAAGYNEQFF. Based on the CDR3 plus reference TRBV5-1 and TRBJ2-1, the full variable domain is KAGVTQTPRYLIKTRGQQVTLSCSPISGHRSVSWYQQTPGQGLQFLFEYFSETQRNKGNFPGRFSGRQFSNSRSEMNVSTLELGDSALYLCASSLRRAAGYNEQFFGPGTRLTVL.

The chain couples TRBV19 to TRBJ1-5; D gene ambiguous. V was cut by 8 bases and J by 3 bases, with 11 bases left in between. This CDR3 region has 13 residues. Germline CDR1 is LNHDA and CDR2 is SQIVND (reference sequence). The CDR3 spells CASAYDHNQPQHF. In DNA form, the CDR3 reads TGTGCCAGTGCCTACGATCACAATCAGCCCCAGCATTTT. The full variable domain, its missing parts supplied by reference TRBV19 and TRBJ1-5, is DGGITQSPKYLFRKEGQNVTLSCEQNLNHDAMYWYRQDPGQGLRLIYYSQIVNDFQKGDIAEGYSVSREKKESFPLTVTSAQKNPTAFYLCASAYDHNQPQHFGDGTRLSIL.

This chain links TRBV14 with TRBJ2-1, with TRBD2 matching 11 bases. Germline V gene sequence: CDR1 SGHDN, CDR2 FVKESK. This CDR3 has 17 amino acids. The V gene end was trimmed by 0 bases and the J gene end by 7 bases; junction bases not matched to a gene: 8. DNA for the CDR3: TGTGCCAGCAGCCAAGATAGGACTAGCGGGCCTCTAAATGAGCAGTTCTTC. Its translation is CASSQDRTSGPLNEQFF.

The J gene is TRBJ1-1, the V gene TRBV11-2; possibly TRBD1 for D (6 bases). The V end lost 11 bases, the J end lost 1 base, and 17 bases lay between the germline ends. The V gene's germline CDR1 is SGHAT and CDR2 FQNNGV. This CDR3 comprises 14 residues. The CDR3 reads CAGAKLTGNTEAFF. DNA for the CDR3: TGTGCCGGAGCCAAGTTGACAGGGAACACTGAAGCTTTCTTT.

CDR3 amino acids: CASRRDRAGELFF. The CDR3 DNA is TGTGCCAGCAGGAGGGACAGAGCCGGGGAGCTGTTTTTT. The chain links TRBV5-4 to TRBJ2-2, with 7 nucleotides matching TRBD1. The germline CDR1 and CDR2 sequences are SGHNT and YYREEE (reference sequence). V shed 5 bases and J 6 bases; nucleotides not matched to a gene: 4. CDR3 length: 13 amino acids.

This chain connects TRBV6-1 to TRBJ1-5; D unclear. The CDR3 has 12 amino acids. V was pared by 5 bases and J by 3 bases, with 5 bases between. CDR1 is MNHNS and CDR2 is SASEGT in the germline V gene. The CDR3 sequence is CASSQYNQPQHF. The CDR3 DNA reads as TGTGCCAGCAGTCAGTACAATCAGCCCCAGCATTTT.

V and J are TRBV2 and TRBJ2-2; 8 positions match TRBD2. The germline V gene encodes CDR1 SNHLY and CDR2 FYNNEI. The length of the CDR3 is 12 residues. V lost 7 bases, J lost 9 bases, and 4 bases stayed unmatched. CDR3 DNA: TGTGCCAGCAACAGCGGGAGTAGGGAGCTGTTTTTT. This encodes CASNSGSRELFF.

This clone came up once. The gene calls are TRBV7-9 and TRBJ2-1; 11 nucleotides align to TRBD2. V was pared by 6 bases and J by 8 bases, with 9 bases of the junction left unmatched. The CDR3 is 15 amino acids. Germline lookup yields CDR1 SEHNR and CDR2 FQNEAQ (reference sequence). The CDR3: CASRSTSGSKYEQFF. DNA for the CDR3: TGTGCCAGCAGGTCAACTAGCGGGAGTAAATATGAGCAGTTCTTC. Using reference TRBV7-9 and TRBJ2-1 for the parts outside the CDR3, the full variable domain is DTGVSQNPRHKITKRGQNVTFRCDPISEHNRLYWYRQTLGQGPEFLTYFQNEAQLEKSRLLSDRFSAERPKGSFSTLEIQRTEQGDSAMYLCASRSTSGSKYEQFFGPGTRLTVL.

This clone was observed a handful of times. The chain employs TRBV7-2 and TRBJ1-6, with 7 nucleotides matching TRBD1. Trimming at V came to 5 bases and at J to 9 bases, leaving 10 bases not matched to a gene. This CDR3 is built from 15 residues. CDR1 SGHTA and CDR2 FQGNSA come from the germline V gene. The CDR3 region is CASSPFDRATSPLHF. The CDR3 DNA is TGTGCCAGCAGCCCCTTCGACAGGGCAACTTCACCCCTCCACTTT.

The chain has TRBV7-3 and TRBJ2-1; D unresolved. Trimming removed 1 base from V and 0 bases from J, with 7 bases in between. Per the germline V gene, CDR1 is SGHTA and CDR2 is FQGTGA. This CDR3 region has 15 residues. CDR3 coding DNA: TGTGCCAGCAGCTTAAAAGCCGGCTCCTACAATGAGCAGTTCTTC. This gives the protein CASSLKAGSYNEQFF.

The genes are TRBV7-9 and TRBJ2-1; 9 bases map to TRBD2. Germline V gives CDR1 SEHNR, CDR2 FQNEAQ (reference sequence). V shed 5 bases, J shed 4 bases, and the junction held 15 bases outside the gene matches. This CDR3 contains 18 residues. The CDR3 DNA is TGTGCCAGCAGCCAAAAGACCGTTCTAGCGGGAAGGTACAATGAGCAGTTCTTC. Translation: CASSQKTVLAGRYNEQFF. Full variable domain (remainder filled in from reference TRBV7-9 and TRBJ2-1): DTGVSQNPRHKITKRGQNVTFRCDPISEHNRLYWYRQTLGQGPEFLTYFQNEAQLEKSRLLSDRFSAERPKGSFSTLEIQRTEQGDSAMYLCASSQKTVLAGRYNEQFFGPGTRLTVL.

The chain combines TRBV6-5 with TRBJ2-3; 11 nucleotides agree with TRBD2. The CDR3 has 15 residues. Germline V gene lookup returns CDR1 MNHEY and CDR2 SVGAGI. J was trimmed by 6 bases and V by 5 bases; bases with no gene match: 7. Here the CDR3 reads CASSPVSGRVDTQYF. The DNA for the CDR3 is TGTGCCAGCAGTCCCGTTAGCGGGAGGGTGGATACGCAGTATTTT.

J is TRBJ2-7 and V is TRBV7-2; the D gene is possibly TRBD2 (5 bases). V shed 0 bases and J shed 1 base, with 19 bases lying between them. The CDR3 is made up of 18 amino acids. CDR1 and CDR2 (germline): SGHTA, FQGNSA. The CDR3 reads CASSLARIFAGPSYEQYF. Here the CDR3 DNA reads TGTGCCAGCAGCTTAGCGCGTATATTCGCGGGCCCTTCCTACGAGCAGTACTTC.